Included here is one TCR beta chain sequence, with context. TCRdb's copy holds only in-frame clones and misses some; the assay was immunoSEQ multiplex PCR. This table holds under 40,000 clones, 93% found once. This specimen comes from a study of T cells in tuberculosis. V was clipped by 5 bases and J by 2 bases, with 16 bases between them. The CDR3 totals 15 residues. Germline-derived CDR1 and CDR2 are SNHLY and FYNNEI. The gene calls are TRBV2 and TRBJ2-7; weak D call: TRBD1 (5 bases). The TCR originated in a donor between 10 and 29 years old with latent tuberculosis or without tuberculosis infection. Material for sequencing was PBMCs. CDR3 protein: CASSSDRLSTYEQYF. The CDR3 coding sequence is TGTGCCAGCAGTTCCGACAGATTAAGTACCTACGAGCAGTACTTC.